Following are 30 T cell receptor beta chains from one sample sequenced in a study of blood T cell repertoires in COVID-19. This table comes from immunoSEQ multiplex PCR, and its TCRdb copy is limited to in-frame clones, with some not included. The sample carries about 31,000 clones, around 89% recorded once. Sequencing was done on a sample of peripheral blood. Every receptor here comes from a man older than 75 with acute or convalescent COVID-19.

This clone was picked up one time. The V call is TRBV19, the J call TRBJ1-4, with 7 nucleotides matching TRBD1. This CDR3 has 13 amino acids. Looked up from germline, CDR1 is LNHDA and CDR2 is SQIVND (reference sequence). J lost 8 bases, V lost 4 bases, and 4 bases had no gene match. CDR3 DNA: TGTGCCAGTAGTAACAGGGGAAGAGAAAAACTGTTTTTT. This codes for CASSNRGREKLFF. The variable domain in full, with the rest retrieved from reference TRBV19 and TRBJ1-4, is DGGITQSPKYLFRKEGQNVTLSCEQNLNHDAMYWYRQDPGQGLRLIYYSQIVNDFQKGDIAEGYSVSREKKESFPLTVTSAQKNPTAFYLCASSNRGREKLFFGSGTQLSVL.

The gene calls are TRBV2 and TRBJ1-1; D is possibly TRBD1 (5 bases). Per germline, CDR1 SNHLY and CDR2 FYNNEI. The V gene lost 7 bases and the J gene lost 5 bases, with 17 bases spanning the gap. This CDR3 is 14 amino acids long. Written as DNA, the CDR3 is TGTGCCAGCACCCCTTCTCGGGGGTATACTGAAGCTTTCTTT. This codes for CASTPSRGYTEAFF.

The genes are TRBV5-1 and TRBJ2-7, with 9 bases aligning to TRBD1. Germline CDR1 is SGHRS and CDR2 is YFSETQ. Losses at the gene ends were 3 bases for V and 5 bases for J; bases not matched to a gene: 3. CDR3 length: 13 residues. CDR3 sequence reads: CASSWDRANEQYF. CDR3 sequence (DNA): TGCGCCAGCAGCTGGGACAGGGCCAACGAGCAGTACTTC.

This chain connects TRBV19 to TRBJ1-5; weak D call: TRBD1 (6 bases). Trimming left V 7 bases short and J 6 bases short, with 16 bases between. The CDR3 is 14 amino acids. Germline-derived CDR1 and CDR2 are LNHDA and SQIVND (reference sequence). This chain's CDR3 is CASTATGEGQPQHF. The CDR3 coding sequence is TGTGCCAGTACTGCGACAGGTGAGGGTCAGCCCCAGCATTTT.

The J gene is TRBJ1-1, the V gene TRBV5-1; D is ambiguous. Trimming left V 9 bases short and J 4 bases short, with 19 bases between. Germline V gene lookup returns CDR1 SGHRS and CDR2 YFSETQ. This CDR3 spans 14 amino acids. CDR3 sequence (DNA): TGCGCCACTCGACGCTCGGAGTTGGGCACTGAAGCTTTCTTT. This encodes CATRRSELGTEAFF.

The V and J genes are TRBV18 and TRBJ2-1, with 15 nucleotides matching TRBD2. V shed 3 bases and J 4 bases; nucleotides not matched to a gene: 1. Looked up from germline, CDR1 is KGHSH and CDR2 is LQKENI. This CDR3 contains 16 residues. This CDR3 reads CASSPGTSGGYNEQFF. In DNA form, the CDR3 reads TGTGCCAGCTCACCGGGGACTAGCGGGGGGTACAATGAGCAGTTCTTC. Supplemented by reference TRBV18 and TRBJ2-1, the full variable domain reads NAGVMQNPRHLVRRRGQEARLRCSPMKGHSHVYWYRQLPEEGLKFMVYLQKENIIDESGMPKERFSAEFPKEGPSILRIQQVVRGDSAAYFCASSPGTSGGYNEQFFGPGTRLTVL.

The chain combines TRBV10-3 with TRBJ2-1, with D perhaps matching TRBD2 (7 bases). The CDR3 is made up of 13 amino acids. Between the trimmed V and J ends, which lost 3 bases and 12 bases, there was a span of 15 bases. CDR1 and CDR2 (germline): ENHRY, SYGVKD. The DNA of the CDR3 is TGTGCCATCAGTGACCCCGCGGGGGCGGGGCAGTTCTTC. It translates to CAISDPAGAGQFF.

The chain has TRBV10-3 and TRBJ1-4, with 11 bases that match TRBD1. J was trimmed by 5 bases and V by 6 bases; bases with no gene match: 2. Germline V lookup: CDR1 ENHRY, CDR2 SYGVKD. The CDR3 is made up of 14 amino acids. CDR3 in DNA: TGTGCCATCAGCGGGACAGGGGGAAATGAAAAACTGTTTTTT. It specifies CAISGTGGNEKLFF.

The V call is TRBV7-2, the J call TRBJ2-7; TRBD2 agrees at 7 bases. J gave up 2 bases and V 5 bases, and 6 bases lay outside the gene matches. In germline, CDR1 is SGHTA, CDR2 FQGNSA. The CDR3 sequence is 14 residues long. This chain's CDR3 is CASSPRDYAYEQYF. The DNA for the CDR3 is TGTGCCAGCAGCCCCCGGGACTATGCCTACGAGCAGTACTTC.

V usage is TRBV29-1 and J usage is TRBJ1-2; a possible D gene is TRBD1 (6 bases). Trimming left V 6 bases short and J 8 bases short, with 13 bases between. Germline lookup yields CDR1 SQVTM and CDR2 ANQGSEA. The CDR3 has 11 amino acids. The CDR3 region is CSVAQGPGYTF. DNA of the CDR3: TGCAGCGTCGCACAGGGTCCAGGCTACACCTTC.

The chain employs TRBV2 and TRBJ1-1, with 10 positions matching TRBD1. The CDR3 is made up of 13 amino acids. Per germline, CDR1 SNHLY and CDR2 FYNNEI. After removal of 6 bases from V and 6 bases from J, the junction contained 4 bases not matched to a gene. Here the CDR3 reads CASRVDRGAEAFF. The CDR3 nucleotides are TGTGCCAGCAGAGTGGACAGGGGGGCTGAAGCTTTCTTT.

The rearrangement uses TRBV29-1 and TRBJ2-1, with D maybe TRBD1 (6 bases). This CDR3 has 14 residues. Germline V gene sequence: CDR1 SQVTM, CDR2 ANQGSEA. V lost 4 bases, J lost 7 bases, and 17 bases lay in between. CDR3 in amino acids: CSVAYTGMRNEQFF. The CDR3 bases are TGCAGCGTTGCATACACAGGGATGAGGAATGAGCAGTTCTTC.

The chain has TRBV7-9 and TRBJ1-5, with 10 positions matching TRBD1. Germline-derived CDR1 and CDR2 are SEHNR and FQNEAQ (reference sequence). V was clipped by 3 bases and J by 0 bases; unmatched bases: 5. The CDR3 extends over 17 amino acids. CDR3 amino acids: CASSFGDRGYSNQPQHF. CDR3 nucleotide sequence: TGTGCCAGCAGCTTTGGGGACAGGGGTTATAGCAATCAGCCCCAGCATTTT.

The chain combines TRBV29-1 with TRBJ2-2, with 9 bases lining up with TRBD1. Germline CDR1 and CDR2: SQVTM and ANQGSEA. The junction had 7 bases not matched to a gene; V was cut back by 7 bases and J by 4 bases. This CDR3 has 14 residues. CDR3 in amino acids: CSGGQGSGTGELFF. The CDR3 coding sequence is TGCAGCGGGGGACAGGGTTCTGGCACCGGGGAGCTGTTTTTT.

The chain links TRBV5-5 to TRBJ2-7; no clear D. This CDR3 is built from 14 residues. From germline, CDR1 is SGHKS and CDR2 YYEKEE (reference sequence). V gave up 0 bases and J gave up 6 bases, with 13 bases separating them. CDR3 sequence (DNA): TGTGCCAGCAGCTTGGTGACTCCCTCCCTCGAGCAGTACTTC. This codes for CASSLVTPSLEQYF.

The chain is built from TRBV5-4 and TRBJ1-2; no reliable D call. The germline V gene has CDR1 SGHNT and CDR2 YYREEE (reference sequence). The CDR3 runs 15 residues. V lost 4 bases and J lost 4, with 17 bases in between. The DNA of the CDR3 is TGTGCCAGCAGCCCCGCCGGGAGGGAGGGCTATGGCTACACCTTC. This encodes CASSPAGREGYGYTF.

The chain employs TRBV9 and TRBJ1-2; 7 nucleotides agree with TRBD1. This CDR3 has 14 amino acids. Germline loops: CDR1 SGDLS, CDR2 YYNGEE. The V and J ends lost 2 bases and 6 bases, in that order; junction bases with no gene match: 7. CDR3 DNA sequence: TGTGCCAGCAGCGTGACAAAAACAGGGGATGGCTACACCTTC. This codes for CASSVTKTGDGYTF.

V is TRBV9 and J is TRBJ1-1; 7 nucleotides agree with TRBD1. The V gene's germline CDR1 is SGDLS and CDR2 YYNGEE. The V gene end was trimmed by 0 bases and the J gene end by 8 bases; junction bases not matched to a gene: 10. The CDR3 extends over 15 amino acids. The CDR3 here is CASSVADRPTTEAFF. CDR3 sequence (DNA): TGTGCCAGCAGCGTAGCGGACAGGCCAACTACCGAAGCTTTCTTT.

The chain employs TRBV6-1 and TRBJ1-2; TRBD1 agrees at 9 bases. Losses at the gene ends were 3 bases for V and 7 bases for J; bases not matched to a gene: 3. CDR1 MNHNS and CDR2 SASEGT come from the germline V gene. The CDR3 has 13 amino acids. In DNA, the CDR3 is TGTGCCAGCAGTGAGGACAGGGGACGTGGCTACACCTTC. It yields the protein CASSEDRGRGYTF.

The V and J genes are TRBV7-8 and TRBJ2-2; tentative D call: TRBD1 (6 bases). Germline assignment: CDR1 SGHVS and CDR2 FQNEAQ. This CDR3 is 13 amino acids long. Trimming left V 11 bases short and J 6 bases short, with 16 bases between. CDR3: CALPTGLAGELFF. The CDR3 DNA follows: TGTGCCTTACCCACAGGGCTGGCCGGGGAGCTGTTTTTT.

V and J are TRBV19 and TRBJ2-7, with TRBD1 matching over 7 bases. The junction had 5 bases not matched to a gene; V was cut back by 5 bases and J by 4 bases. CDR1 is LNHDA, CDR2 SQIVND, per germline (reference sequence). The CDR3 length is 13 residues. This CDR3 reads CASSPGQVYEQYF. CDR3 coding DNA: TGTGCCAGTAGTCCCGGACAGGTGTACGAGCAGTACTTC.

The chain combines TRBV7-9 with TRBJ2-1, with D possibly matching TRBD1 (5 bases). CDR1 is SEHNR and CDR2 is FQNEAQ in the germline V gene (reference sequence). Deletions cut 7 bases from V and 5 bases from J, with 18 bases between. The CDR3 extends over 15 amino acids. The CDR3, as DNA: TGTGCCAGCACGCATACAGGATTGGGCGACAATGAGCAGTTCTTC. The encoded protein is CASTHTGLGDNEQFF.

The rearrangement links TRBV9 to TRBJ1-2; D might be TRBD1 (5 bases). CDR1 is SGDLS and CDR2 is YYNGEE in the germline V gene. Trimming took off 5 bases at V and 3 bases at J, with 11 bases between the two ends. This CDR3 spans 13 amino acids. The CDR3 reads CASSTRDYYGYTF. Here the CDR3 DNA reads TGTGCCAGCAGTACTAGGGACTACTATGGCTACACCTTC.

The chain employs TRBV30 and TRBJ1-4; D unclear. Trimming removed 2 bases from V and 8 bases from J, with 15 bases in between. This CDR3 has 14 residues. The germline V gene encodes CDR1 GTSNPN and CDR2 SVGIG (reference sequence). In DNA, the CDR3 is TGTGCCTGGAGTAGGGCGGGTGCAAGGGAAAAACTGTTTTTT. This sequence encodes CAWSRAGAREKLFF.

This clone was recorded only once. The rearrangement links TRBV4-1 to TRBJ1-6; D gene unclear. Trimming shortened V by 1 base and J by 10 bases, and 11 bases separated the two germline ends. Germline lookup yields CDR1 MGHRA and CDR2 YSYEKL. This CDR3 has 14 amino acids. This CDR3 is CASSQVGGRSPLHF. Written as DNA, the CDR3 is TGCGCCAGCAGCCAAGTCGGAGGGCGCTCACCCCTCCACTTT.

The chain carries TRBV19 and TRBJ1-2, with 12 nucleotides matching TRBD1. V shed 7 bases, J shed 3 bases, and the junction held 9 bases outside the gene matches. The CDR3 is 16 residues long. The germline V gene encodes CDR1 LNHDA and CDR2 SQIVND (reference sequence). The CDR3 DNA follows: TGTGCCAGTACCACCCAGGGGACAGGGGGCGACTATGGCTACACCTTC. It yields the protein CASTTQGTGGDYGYTF.

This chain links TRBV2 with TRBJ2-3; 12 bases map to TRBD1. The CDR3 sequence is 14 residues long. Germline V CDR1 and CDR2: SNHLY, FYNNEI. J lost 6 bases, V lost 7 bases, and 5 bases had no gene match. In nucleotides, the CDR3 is TGTGCCAGCACCAGGGACAGGGGGCAGGATACGCAGTATTTT. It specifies CASTRDRGQDTQYF.

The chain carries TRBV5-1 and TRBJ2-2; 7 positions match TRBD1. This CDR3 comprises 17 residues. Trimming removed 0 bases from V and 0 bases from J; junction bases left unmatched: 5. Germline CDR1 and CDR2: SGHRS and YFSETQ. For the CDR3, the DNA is TGCGCCAGCAGCTTGGGCGGACAGGCCGCGAACACCGGGGAGCTGTTTTTT. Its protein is CASSLGGQAANTGELFF.

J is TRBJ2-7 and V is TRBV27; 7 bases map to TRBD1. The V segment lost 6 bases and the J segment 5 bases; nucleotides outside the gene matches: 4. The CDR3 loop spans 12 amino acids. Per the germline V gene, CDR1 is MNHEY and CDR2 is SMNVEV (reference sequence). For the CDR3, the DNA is TGTGCCAGCAGAACAGGGGACCACGAGCAGTACTTC. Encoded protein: CASRTGDHEQYF.

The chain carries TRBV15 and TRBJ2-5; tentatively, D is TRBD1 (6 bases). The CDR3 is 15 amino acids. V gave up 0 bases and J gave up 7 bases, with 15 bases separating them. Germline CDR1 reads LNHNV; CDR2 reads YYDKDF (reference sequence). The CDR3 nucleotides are TGTGCCACCAGCAGAGATCAGGGGCCGAGTGGGACCCAGTACTTC. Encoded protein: CATSRDQGPSGTQYF. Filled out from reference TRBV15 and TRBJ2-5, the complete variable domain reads DAMVIQNPRYQVTQFGKPVTLSCSQTLNHNVMYWYQQKSSQAPKLLFHYYDKDFNNEADTPDNFQSRRPNTSFCFLDIRSPGLGDTAMYLCATSRDQGPSGTQYFGPGTRLLVL.